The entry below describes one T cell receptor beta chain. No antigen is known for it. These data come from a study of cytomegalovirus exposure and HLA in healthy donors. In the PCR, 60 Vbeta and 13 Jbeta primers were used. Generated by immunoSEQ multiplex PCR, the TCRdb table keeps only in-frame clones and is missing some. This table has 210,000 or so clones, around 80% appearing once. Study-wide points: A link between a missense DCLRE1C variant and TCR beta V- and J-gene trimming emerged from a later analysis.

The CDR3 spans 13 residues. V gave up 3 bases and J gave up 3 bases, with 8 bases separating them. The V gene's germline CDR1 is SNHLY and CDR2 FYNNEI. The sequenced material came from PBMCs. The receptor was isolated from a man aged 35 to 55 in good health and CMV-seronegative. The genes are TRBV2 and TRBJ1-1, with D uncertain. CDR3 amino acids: CASSDPFDTEAFF. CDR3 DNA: TGTGCCAGCAGTGACCCCTTTGACACTGAAGCTTTCTTT.